These 8 T cell receptor beta chains originate from one sample sequenced in a study of blood T cell repertoires in COVID-19. The data were produced by immunoSEQ multiplex PCR, yet TCRdb's version contains in-frame clones alone and is incomplete. The sample lists around 400,000 clones, roughly 87% seen once, with approximately 5.4% in the top ten. The sequenced sample was PBMCs or T cells enriched from blood (not recorded which). The receptors were gathered from a woman aged 50 to 60 who had recovered from COVID-19.

The chain joins TRBV13 to TRBJ2-2; 7 bases are a match to TRBD1. The CDR3 is 15 amino acids. The junction had 3 bases not matched to a gene; V was cut back by 3 bases and J by 2 bases. The germline V gene encodes CDR1 PRHDT and CDR2 FYEKMQ (reference sequence). CDR3 region: CASSFRTGNTGELFF. Here the CDR3 DNA reads TGTGCCAGCAGCTTCCGGACAGGCAACACCGGGGAGCTGTTTTTT.

This chain uses TRBV19 with TRBJ2-3; TRBD2 might be the D (7 bases). Deletions cut 6 bases from V and 1 base from J, with 17 bases between. The length of the CDR3 is 16 residues. Germline V gene lookup returns CDR1 LNHDA and CDR2 SQIVND (reference sequence). Written as DNA, the CDR3 is TGTGCCAGTAGGCCGGCGGGGGCTAGAGGCACAGATACGCAGTATTTT. Translation: CASRPAGARGTDTQYF.

V usage is TRBV14 and J usage is TRBJ2-2; 9 bases match TRBD1. J lost 7 bases, V lost 4 bases, and 4 bases had no gene match. This CDR3 spans 14 amino acids. Looked up from germline, CDR1 is SGHDN and CDR2 is FVKESK. This chain's CDR3 is CASSPDRGFGELFF. CDR3 nucleotides: TGTGCCAGCAGCCCCGACAGGGGGTTCGGGGAGCTGTTTTTT.

There are a few counts of this clone. J is TRBJ1-1 and V is TRBV18; no clear D gene. V lost 3 bases to trimming and J lost 4 bases, with 12 bases between them. CDR1 and CDR2 (germline): KGHSH, LQKENI. The CDR3 is made up of 14 amino acids. The CDR3 DNA reads TGTGCCAGCTCACCCGGGGAGAGGATCACTGAAGCTTTCTTT. Its protein product is CASSPGERITEAFF.

The chain is built from TRBV27 and TRBJ1-2; D might be TRBD1 (6 bases). Per the germline V gene, CDR1 is MNHEY and CDR2 is SMNVEV (reference sequence). This CDR3 has 13 amino acids. V shed 4 bases and J shed 5 bases, with 11 bases lying between them. CDR3 nucleotides: TGTGCCAGCAGTTCCACAGGACAGTATGGCTACACCTTC. This codes for CASSSTGQYGYTF.

The chain combines TRBV6-6 with TRBJ1-3; 9 bases agree with TRBD1. V was clipped by 5 bases and J by 0 bases; unmatched bases: 5. The CDR3 covers 16 residues. Germline V gives CDR1 MNHNY, CDR2 SVGAGI (reference sequence). The CDR3 here is CASSHQQGASGNTIYF. In nucleotides, the CDR3 is TGTGCCAGCAGTCACCAACAGGGGGCCTCTGGAAACACCATATATTTT.

V and J are TRBV4-2 and TRBJ2-1; maybe TRBD1 (5 bases). The CDR3 loop spans 16 amino acids. Per the germline V gene, CDR1 is LGHNA and CDR2 is YNFKEQ. Trimming cost V 2 bases and J 7 bases, with 18 bases left between them. The CDR3 sequence: CASSQSRVSLWNEQFF. The CDR3 nucleotides are TGTGCCAGCAGCCAATCCAGGGTCTCCCTGTGGAATGAGCAGTTCTTC.

The chain combines TRBV18 with TRBJ2-3; D is possibly TRBD2 (6 bases). Germline V gives CDR1 KGHSH, CDR2 LQKENI. The CDR3 spans 16 residues. Trimming took 1 base from V and 5 from J, leaving 16 bases between them. CDR3 in DNA: TGTGCCAGCTCACCACGGCTAGCGCTCACCCTAGATACGCAGTATTTT. As protein: CASSPRLALTLDTQYF.